The clone carrying this T cell receptor (beta chain) was counted between two and nine times. Its antigen is not identified. This entry is derived from a study of early T cells in non-severe SARS-CoV-2 infection. Study-level background: The authors sequenced bulk RNA from unsorted whole blood, leaving chains unpaired. General observations from the study: VDJdb matches were skewed toward anti-spike CD8 T cell responses.

Unique molecular identifiers were added to individual cDNA molecules. TCRdb re-called the 5' RACE reads with MiXCR, one entry per CDR3 protein. Among about 44,000 distinct CDR3 sequences listed, roughly 6% were seen once. The source is an adult who was a healthcare worker with PCR-confirmed SARS-CoV-2 infection or an uninfected control (not recorded which). Material for sequencing was whole blood.

The CDR3 region is CASRVGGANQPQHF. The DNA for the CDR3 is TGTGCCAGCAGGGTTGGAGGGGCGAATCAGCCCCAGCATTTT. The chain has TRBV7-3 and TRBJ1-5, with a possible D match to TRBD1 (5 bases). V was clipped by 6 bases and J by 4 bases, with 13 bases between them. The germline V gene has CDR1 SGHTA and CDR2 FQGTGA. The CDR3 spans 14 residues.